Each of the 20 T cell receptor beta chains below was sequenced from the same sample in a study of beta chain features in type 1 diabetes. Since all of the isolated RNA was reverse transcribed, expressed TCRB transcripts were what got sequenced. Measured with immunoSEQ multiplex PCR; TCRdb has only the in-frame clones, and not every one. The data contain about 320,000 clones, 11% to 15% of them singletons. Input material: central memory CD4+ T cells from blood. All receptors derive from a man in his thirties or forties in good health.

CDR3 coding DNA: TGTGCCAGCAGCGTAGGGACCGCTAGTAAGGGCTACACCTTC. Amino acid sequence: CASSVGTASKGYTF. V usage is TRBV9 and J usage is TRBJ1-2; D is uncertain. Per germline, CDR1 SGDLS and CDR2 YYNGEE. The V end was cut by 0 bases, the J end by 8 bases, with 14 bases between. The CDR3 runs to 14 residues.

V usage is TRBV18 and J usage is TRBJ1-1; D is unresolved. CDR1 and CDR2 (germline): KGHSH, LQKENI. The CDR3 extends over 15 amino acids. V dropped 4 bases and J dropped 3 bases, with 15 bases sitting between them. The CDR3 nucleotides are TGTGCCAGCTCACACGAGTTAAGGGTTGACACTGAAGCTTTCTTT. As protein: CASSHELRVDTEAFF.

The rearrangement joins TRBV11-3 to TRBJ2-2; D remains ambiguous. Germline CDR1 is SGHNT and CDR2 is YENEEA. The CDR3 is made up of 15 amino acids. Trimming took off 0 bases at V and 6 bases at J, with 11 bases between the two ends. DNA for the CDR3: TGTGCCAGCAGCTTAGATCCCCGAAACGCCGGGGAGCTGTTTTTT. It encodes CASSLDPRNAGELFF.

CDR3 bases: TGTGCCAGCAGCGTGTCACAGGGACCGACGTCCGGGGAGCTGTTTTTT. It translates to CASSVSQGPTSGELFF. The J gene is TRBJ2-2, the V gene TRBV9; TRBD1 might be the D (6 bases). The CDR3 totals 16 residues. Per the germline V gene, CDR1 is SGDLS and CDR2 is YYNGEE. V dropped 2 bases and J dropped 6 bases, with 17 bases sitting between them.

This clone was found a few times. This sequence joins TRBV7-9 and TRBJ1-2; perhaps TRBD1 as D (5 bases). Trimming took off 1 base at V and 8 bases at J, with 17 bases between the two ends. The CDR3 sequence is 15 residues long. The germline CDR1 and CDR2 sequences are SEHNR and FQNEAQ (reference sequence). The CDR3 sequence is CASSLVSATSGGYTF. Here the CDR3 DNA reads TGTGCCAGCAGCTTAGTTTCGGCCACTTCAGGGGGCTACACCTTC.

The table lists this clone with a few counts. The chain recombines TRBV6-1 with TRBJ2-3, with 7 bases lining up with TRBD2. Germline CDR1 is MNHNS and CDR2 is SASEGT. J lost 8 bases, V lost 2 bases, and 7 bases had no gene match. This CDR3 has 14 residues. Written as DNA, the CDR3 is TGTGCCAGCAGTGAATATACGGGAGGCGGTACGCAGTATTTT. Translated, it gives CASSEYTGGGTQYF.

Only a few counts were recorded for this clone. This sequence joins TRBV7-3 and TRBJ2-3, with D maybe TRBD2 (6 bases). Per germline, CDR1 SGHTA and CDR2 FQGTGA. The CDR3 contains 14 residues. The V end lost 5 bases, the J end lost 6 bases, and 15 bases lay between the germline ends. CDR3 sequence reads: CASSAVGGPDTQYF. For the CDR3, the DNA is TGTGCCAGCAGCGCAGTCGGAGGGCCGGATACGCAGTATTTT.

This clone has only a few counts. One end of the junction does not line up with germline, which may come from a read error. The chain links TRBV7-7 to TRBJ2-5; unclear D gene. Germline V gene data show CDR1 as SSHAT and CDR2 as FNYEAQ (reference sequence). CDR3 length: 15 amino acids. CDR3 protein: CASSQSSPRRETQYF. The CDR3 DNA reads as TGCGCCAGCAGCCAAAGTTCTCCTAGACGGGAGACCCAGTACTTC.

The chain uses TRBV19 and TRBJ1-5; a weak D match, TRBD1 (5 bases). CDR3 length: 15 amino acids. V was pared by 6 bases and J by 2 bases, with 14 bases between. Germline lookup yields CDR1 LNHDA and CDR2 SQIVND (reference sequence). The CDR3 loop is CASRTKRGGNQPQHF. The CDR3 bases are TGTGCCAGTAGGACCAAGAGGGGAGGCAATCAGCCCCAGCATTTT. Together with reference TRBV19 and TRBJ1-5, the CDR3 gives the full variable domain: DGGITQSPKYLFRKEGQNVTLSCEQNLNHDAMYWYRQDPGQGLRLIYYSQIVNDFQKGDIAEGYSVSREKKESFPLTVTSAQKNPTAFYLCASRTKRGGNQPQHFGDGTRLSIL.

Of note for this clone: Sequence at one end of the junction differs from germline and may be a read error. This CDR3 is CASSIRSAEKLLF. CDR3 sequence (DNA): TGTGCCAGCAGTATCCGATCTGCAGAAAAACTGCTTTTT. The chain is built from TRBV28 and TRBJ1-4, with no clear D. The germline V gene encodes CDR1 MDHEN and CDR2 SYDVKM. The CDR3 contains 13 residues.

This clone has ten or more counts. The V call is TRBV21-1, the J call TRBJ2-7; the tabulated D call, TRBD1, remains unverified against the DNA. TRBV21-1 represents a pseudogene. The CDR3 has 18 amino acids. The CDR3 protein is CASTLSPGQGEISYEQYV. CDR3 coding DNA: TGTGCCAGCACCCTCTCCCCAGGACAGGGAGAAATCTCCTACGAGCAGTACGTC.

V is TRBV7-2 and J is TRBJ1-5; 7 bases match TRBD1. Per germline, CDR1 SGHTA and CDR2 FQGNSA. This CDR3 has 16 amino acids. The ends lost 0 bases at V and 2 bases at J; junction bases unmatched: 4. The CDR3 spells CASSLARGRGNQPQHF. CDR3 nucleotide sequence: TGTGCCAGCAGCTTAGCGAGGGGGCGGGGCAATCAGCCCCAGCATTTT.

This clone was counted ten times or more. The chain has TRBV10-3 and TRBJ2-2, with D tentatively TRBD1 (5 bases). Trimming pared 7 bases from V and 5 bases from J, leaving 14 bases between. Germline V gene sequence: CDR1 ENHRY, CDR2 SYGVKD. The CDR3 loop spans 14 amino acids. This CDR3 reads CAITPSGRTGELFF. CDR3 bases: TGTGCCATCACCCCCTCAGGGCGGACCGGGGAGCTGTTTTTT.

CDR3 coding DNA: TGTGCCAGCAGCTTAGATATCGGCCGGAATAACTATGGCTACACCTTC. It yields the protein CASSLDIGRNNYGYTF. The chain recombines TRBV7-2 with TRBJ1-2, with D unresolved. The CDR3 sequence is 16 residues long. CDR1 SGHTA and CDR2 FQGNSA come from the germline V gene. Trimming took off 1 base at V and 1 base at J, with 13 bases between the two ends.

The J gene is TRBJ2-3, the V gene TRBV9; TRBD2 matches at 8 bases. From germline, CDR1 is SGDLS and CDR2 YYNGEE. The CDR3 is 18 residues long. After removal of 0 bases from V and 3 bases from J, the junction contained 12 bases not matched to a gene. The CDR3 reads CASSVDVSGGPITDTQYF. CDR3 DNA: TGTGCCAGCAGCGTAGATGTCAGCGGGGGCCCGATAACAGATACGCAGTATTTT. Combining the CDR3 with reference TRBV9 and TRBJ2-3 gives the whole variable domain DSGVTQTPKHLITATGQRVTLRCSPRSGDLSVYWYQQSLDQGLQFLIQYYNGEERAKGNILERFSAQQFPDLHSELNLSSLELGDSALYFCASSVDVSGGPITDTQYFGPGTRLTVL.

The rearrangement joins TRBV10-3 to TRBJ1-2; 7 bases are shared with TRBD1. J was trimmed by 6 bases and V by 6 bases; bases with no gene match: 13. The CDR3 is 15 amino acids. The germline CDR1 and CDR2 sequences are ENHRY and SYGVKD. CDR3 bases: TGTGCCATCAGGGATCCAGACAGGGCCCCGCATGGCTACACCTTC. This encodes CAIRDPDRAPHGYTF.

This clone was recorded a few times. The rearrangement uses TRBV2 and TRBJ1-6; no firm D call. Germline values: CDR1 SNHLY, CDR2 FYNNEI. With 8 bases removed from V and 7 bases from J, the gap between germline ends came to 12 bases. CDR3 size: 13 residues. CDR3: CASHDIANSPLHF. The CDR3 DNA is TGTGCCAGCCACGACATAGCAAATTCACCCCTCCACTTT.

The chain recombines TRBV5-1 with TRBJ2-5, with TRBD2 matching 7 bases. The length of the CDR3 is 15 residues. Trimming cost V 3 bases and J 1 base; bases outside gene matches: 6. The germline V gene has CDR1 SGHRS and CDR2 YFSETQ. Written as DNA, the CDR3 is TGCGCCAGCAGCTGGGGGGGAGTTGGCCAAGAGACCCAGTACTTC. Protein sequence: CASSWGGVGQETQYF.

This clone was counted ten times or more. The rearrangement joins TRBV7-2 to TRBJ1-2; D remains ambiguous. The CDR3 is 13 residues long. Trimming removed 4 bases at V and 6 bases at J, with 12 bases between. The germline CDR1 and CDR2 sequences are SGHTA and FQGNSA. The CDR3 is CASSSPGGDGYTF. In DNA form, the CDR3 reads TGTGCCAGCAGCTCCCCCGGAGGAGATGGCTACACCTTC.

The chain couples TRBV6-1 to TRBJ2-1; 8 bases are shared with TRBD2. The V gene end was trimmed by 3 bases and the J gene end by 3 bases; junction bases not matched to a gene: 4. From germline, CDR1 is MNHNS and CDR2 SASEGT. This CDR3 has 15 residues. The CDR3 loop is CASSENGGVYNEQFF. The CDR3 DNA reads as TGTGCCAGCAGTGAGAACGGGGGGGTCTACAATGAGCAGTTCTTC.